These 19 T cell receptor beta chains came from one sample sequenced in a study of response to subunit inactivated influenza vaccine. MiXCR, applied by TCRdb to the RT-PCR reads, yields one record per CDR3 protein. The data show around 470,000 distinct CDR3 sequences, around 7.9% seen once. The source material was PBMCs from blood, sampled roughly 24 months after vaccination. The receptors were gathered from a man aged 50 to 69 who received an inactivated influenza vaccine.

The chain recombines TRBV2 with TRBJ1-2; TRBD1 matches 8 bases. CDR3 length: 15 residues. Germline V gene lookup returns CDR1 SNHLY and CDR2 FYNNEI. The V and J ends lost 8 bases and 3 bases, in that order; junction bases with no gene match: 11. The CDR3 sequence: CASLPSPGGDYGYTF. The CDR3 DNA sequence: TGTGCCAGCCTACCATCGCCAGGGGGCGACTATGGCTACACCTTC. The whole variable domain, remainder taken from reference TRBV2 and TRBJ1-2, is EPEVTQTPSHQVTQMGQEVILRCVPISNHLYFYWYRQILGQKVEFLVSFYNNEISEKSEIFDDQFSVERPDGSNFTLKIRSTKLEDSAMYFCASLPSPGGDYGYTFGSGTRLTVV.

The table lists this clonotype with a few counts. The chain carries TRBV10-3 and TRBJ1-3; 9 bases align to TRBD1. With V trimmed by 6 bases and J by 1 base, 4 bases remained unmatched. Germline assignment: CDR1 ENHRY and CDR2 SYGVKD. The CDR3 has 15 residues. The CDR3 bases are TGTGCCATCAGCCGGGACAGGGCTTCTGGAAACACCATATATTTT. Protein sequence: CAISRDRASGNTIYF.

This clonotype showed up many times. V gene TRBV7-2 combines with J gene TRBJ1-5; D unclear. The CDR3 sequence is 12 residues long. Per the germline V gene, CDR1 is SGHTA and CDR2 is FQGNSA. Trimming left V 9 bases short and J 4 bases short, with 10 bases between. CDR3 nucleotide sequence: TGTGCCAGTAGTCTTCCGAATCAGCCCCAGCATTTT. Amino acid sequence: CASSLPNQPQHF.

The chain uses TRBV28 and TRBJ1-5; D remains unclear. The CDR3 totals 14 residues. Germline CDR1 is MDHEN and CDR2 is SYDVKM. With 5 bases removed from V and 0 bases from J, the gap between germline ends came to 8 bases. DNA for the CDR3: TGTGCCAGCAGTGTACCTGGTAGCAATCAGCCCCAGCATTTT. It yields the protein CASSVPGSNQPQHF.

This clonotype has at least ten counts. The genes are TRBV7-2 and TRBJ1-4; no clear D. The V end lost 5 bases, the J end lost 0 bases, and 7 bases lay between the germline ends. Germline assignment: CDR1 SGHTA and CDR2 FQGNSA. The CDR3 consists of 14 residues. The CDR3 DNA reads TGTGCCAGCAGCCCCCGAGCAACTAATGAAAAACTGTTTTTT. Translated, it gives CASSPRATNEKLFF.

The chain joins TRBV6-2 or TRBV6-3 to TRBJ2-1, with TRBD1 matching over 8 bases. Germline V gives CDR1 MNHEY, CDR2 SVGEGT. V shed 5 bases, J shed 7 bases, and the junction held 1 base outside the gene matches. The CDR3 sequence is 12 residues long. In nucleotides, the CDR3 is TGTGCCAGCAGTAACAGGGGGAATGAGCAGTTCTTC. Its translation: CASSNRGNEQFF.

There are a few counts of this clonotype. The CDR3: CASSSGTVTANEKLFF. The CDR3 DNA is TGCGCCAGCAGCTCCGGGACAGTGACGGCTAATGAAAAACTGTTTTTT. The chain has TRBV5-1 and TRBJ1-4, with 7 positions matching TRBD1. Germline loops: CDR1 SGHRS, CDR2 YFSETQ. Losses at the gene ends were 3 bases for V and 3 bases for J; bases not matched to a gene: 8. This CDR3 has 16 amino acids.

The chain is built from TRBV20-1 and TRBJ2-7; no reliable D call. The length of the CDR3 is 16 residues. Germline-derived CDR1 and CDR2 are DFQATT and SNEGSKA (reference sequence). V was cut by 0 bases and J by 3 bases, with 18 bases left in between. Here the CDR3 reads CSARDSLKGSLYEQYF. Here the CDR3 DNA reads TGCAGTGCTAGAGATAGCTTAAAGGGCTCCCTCTACGAGCAGTACTTC.

This clonotype was seen more than once but under ten times. One end of the junction does not line up with germline, which may come from a read error. The chain uses TRBV11-1 and TRBJ1-1; D is unclear. Germline CDR1 is SGHAT and CDR2 is FQDESV (reference sequence). The CDR3 loop spans 15 amino acids. The CDR3 is CASSLALGVNTEAFF. Written as DNA, the CDR3 is TGTGCCAGCAGCCTAGCGCTGGGAGTGAACACTGAAGCTTTCTTT.

V is TRBV3-1 and J is TRBJ2-1, with D possibly matching TRBD2 (5 bases). The CDR3 is made up of 17 amino acids. The ends were cut back, 0 bases at V and 2 bases at J, with 14 bases in the middle. The V gene's germline CDR1 is LGHDT and CDR2 YNNKEL (reference sequence). The CDR3 is CASSQDFGTAAYNEQFF. The CDR3, as DNA: TGTGCCAGCAGCCAAGATTTTGGTACAGCGGCCTACAATGAGCAGTTCTTC.

This clonotype showed up just a few times. V usage is TRBV19 and J usage is TRBJ1-1; 7 bases are a match to TRBD1. With 0 bases clipped from V and 6 bases from J, the junction kept 4 bases outside the gene matches. This CDR3 is built from 14 residues. CDR1 is LNHDA, CDR2 SQIVND, per germline (reference sequence). CDR3 sequence (DNA): TGTGCCAGTAGTATAGATGACAGGGTCCCTGAAGCTTTCTTT. Translating it yields CASSIDDRVPEAFF.

The CDR3 DNA sequence: TGTGCCAGAAGCTTTGGACTAGCGGGGCCCACAGATACGCAGTATTTT. Its translation: CARSFGLAGPTDTQYF. The rearrangement joins TRBV5-3 to TRBJ2-3, with 12 bases aligning to TRBD2. TRBV5-3 is assigned to the ORF class and has an uncertain function. V shed 2 bases, J shed 2 bases, and the junction held 3 bases outside the gene matches. CDR3 size: 16 residues.

This clonotype appeared many times. This chain joins TRBV20-1 and TRBJ2-3; 7 positions agree with TRBD2. Germline CDR1 reads DFQATT; CDR2 reads SNEGSKA (reference sequence). V gave up 5 bases and J gave up 0 bases; unmatched junction bases: 5. CDR3 length equals 14 residues. The CDR3 DNA follows: TGCAGTGCTTCCCACGGGGGGAGCACAGATACGCAGTATTTT. Amino acid sequence: CSASHGGSTDTQYF.

The table lists this clonotype with a few counts. The gene calls are TRBV27 and TRBJ2-1; 7 positions match TRBD2. V lost 5 bases and J lost 6; bases outside the gene matches: 10. This CDR3 contains 15 residues. CDR1 is MNHEY and CDR2 is SMNVEV in the germline V gene (reference sequence). The CDR3 loop is CASSEGAGRSNEQFF. CDR3 sequence (DNA): TGTGCCAGCAGTGAAGGAGCGGGAAGGAGCAATGAGCAGTTCTTC.

The chain joins TRBV12-3 or TRBV12-4 to TRBJ1-3; unclear D gene. V lost 4 bases and J 2 bases, leaving 12 bases between the germline ends. This CDR3 is 15 amino acids long. The CDR3 DNA reads TGTGCCAGCAGTTCCGTAACCACCGCTGGAAACACCATATATTTT. Translated: CASSSVTTAGNTIYF.

This clonotype was counted ten times or more. V and J are TRBV24-1 and TRBJ1-2, with TRBD1 matching 8 bases. V shed 3 bases, J shed 8 bases, and the junction held 7 bases outside the gene matches. The CDR3 covers 14 residues. Germline lookup yields CDR1 KGHDR and CDR2 SFDVKD. CDR3: CATSDPGQVPGYTF. DNA of the CDR3: TGTGCCACCAGTGATCCGGGACAGGTGCCCGGCTACACCTTC.

This clonotype was detected a few times. The chain couples TRBV27 to TRBJ2-1, with D possibly being TRBD1 (10 bases). The CDR3 has 19 amino acids. Per germline, CDR1 MNHEY and CDR2 SMNVEV (reference sequence). V was trimmed by 5 bases and J by 0 bases, leaving 23 bases between them. This CDR3 is CASSQDRGISGSSYNEQFF. The CDR3, as DNA: TGTGCCAGCAGTCAGGACAGGGGGATTAGCGGGAGCTCCTACAATGAGCAGTTCTTC.

This clonotype was recorded a few times. CDR3 sequence: CASSSDRTAGRDYRGYTF. Written as DNA, the CDR3 is TGTGCCAGCAGTTCTGACAGGACAGCCGGGAGGGATTATCGTGGCTACACCTTC. The V call is TRBV12-3 or TRBV12-4, the J call TRBJ1-2, with D perhaps TRBD1 (6 bases). V was cut by 4 bases and J by 7 bases, with 28 bases left in between. The CDR3 is made up of 18 amino acids.

This clonotype was counted many times. The gene calls are TRBV12-3 or TRBV12-4 and TRBJ1-4, with 9 bases lining up with TRBD1. This CDR3 has 14 residues. J lost 8 bases, V lost 9 bases, and 10 bases had no gene match. CDR3 sequence reads: CASGEQGAREKLFF. CDR3 sequence (DNA): TGTGCCAGTGGGGAACAGGGGGCAAGAGAAAAACTGTTTTTT.